This TCR beta chain was obtained from a study of blood T cell repertoires in COVID-19. Libraries were prepared by immunoSEQ multiplex PCR; TCRdb keeps only in-frame clonotypes and omits some of them. The repertoire holds 150,000 to 200,000 clones, with over 75% as singletons. Between the trimmed V and J ends, which lost 3 bases and 7 bases, there was a span of 10 bases. Germline V gives CDR1 MNHEY, CDR2 SMNVEV (reference sequence). This CDR3 has 13 residues. The rearrangement joins TRBV27 to TRBJ1-5; no definite D call. Sequenced sample: peripheral blood. This receptor was obtained from a person in their 70s with COVID-19, enrolled during active disease. CDR3 coding DNA: TGTGCCAGCAGTTTTACTTCCTGGCAGCCCCAGCATTTT. Translation gives CASSFTSWQPQHF.